This T cell receptor beta chain was sequenced in a study of radiation and T cells in renal cell carcinoma. Stated time point: blood 4 weeks post-SBRT, at nephrectomy. Noted treatment: 15 Gy SBRT to primary tumor, nephrectomy 4 weeks later. Repertoires were generated with immunoSEQ multiplex PCR, while TCRdb's copy carries only in-frame clones and drops some. This sample carries about 78,000 clones, 89% of them seen once, and the ten largest clones take nearly 6%. The CDR3 length is 14 residues. V shed 6 bases, J shed 7 bases, and the junction held 7 bases outside the gene matches. CDR1 is LNHDA and CDR2 is SQIVND in the germline V gene (reference sequence).

The material sequenced was blood, taken from a patient whose treatment included radiotherapy and nephrectomy. The sequence was collected from a woman aged 65 to 85 with renal cell carcinoma. J is TRBJ1-5 and V is TRBV19, with 9 bases identical to TRBD1. CDR3 amino acids: CASRRTGEAQPQHF. The DNA for the CDR3 is TGTGCCAGTAGACGGACAGGGGAGGCGCAGCCCCAGCATTTT.